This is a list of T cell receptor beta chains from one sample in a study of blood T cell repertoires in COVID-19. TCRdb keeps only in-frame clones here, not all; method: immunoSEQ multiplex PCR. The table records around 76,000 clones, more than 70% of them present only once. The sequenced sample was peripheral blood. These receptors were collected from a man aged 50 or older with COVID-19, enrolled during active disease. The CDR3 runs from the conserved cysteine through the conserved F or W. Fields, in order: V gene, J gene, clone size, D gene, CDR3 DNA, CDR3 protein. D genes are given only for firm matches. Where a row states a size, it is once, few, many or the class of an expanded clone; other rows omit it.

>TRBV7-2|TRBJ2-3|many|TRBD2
TGTGCCAGCACCCCGGGAGGTACGCAGTATTTT
CASTPGGTQYF
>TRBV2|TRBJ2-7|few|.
TGTGCCAGCACAGCGGGCTCTAGCTCCTACGAGCAGTACTTC
CASTAGSSSYEQYF
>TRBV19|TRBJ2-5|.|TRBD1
TGTGCCAGTAGTAGCCACCGGGGACAGGGGGCTAGGGAGACCCAGTACTTC
CASSSHRGQGARETQYF
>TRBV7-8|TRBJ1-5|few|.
TGTGCCAGCAGCCCAGGGGTTAGCAATCAGCCCCAGCATTTT
CASSPGVSNQPQHF
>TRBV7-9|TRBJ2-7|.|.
TGTGCCAGCAGCGTAGATCAGGGGTTGGGGTACTTC
CASSVDQGLGYF
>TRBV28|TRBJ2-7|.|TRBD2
TGTGCCAGCAGTCCAAGACTAGGGGCGGGAGGCCGCGAGCAGTACTTC
CASSPRLGAGGREQYF
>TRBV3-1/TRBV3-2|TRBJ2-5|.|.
TGTGCCAGCAGCCAAGTCCGTAGCTCGGAGACCCAGTACTTC
CASSQVRSSETQYF
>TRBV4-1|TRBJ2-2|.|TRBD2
TGCGCCAGCAGCCAAGCTCGGACTAGCGGCACCGGGGAGCTGTTTTTT
CASSQARTSGTGELFF
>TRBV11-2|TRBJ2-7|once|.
TGTGCCAGCAGCTTACCCGCCGGGGGGCCCTACGAGCAGTACTTC
CASSLPAGGPYEQYF
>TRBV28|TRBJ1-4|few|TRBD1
TGTGCCAGCAGTTTAGGGCAGGGGGATAATGAAAAACTGTTTTTT
CASSLGQGDNEKLFF
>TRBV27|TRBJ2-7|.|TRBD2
TGTGCCAGCCTAGCGGGAGAAAACGGCGAGCAGTACTTC
CASLAGENGEQYF
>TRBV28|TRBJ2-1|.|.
TGTGCCAGCAGTTTACTCTGGGGGGTCTCCTACAATGAGCAGTTCTTC
CASSLLWGVSYNEQFF
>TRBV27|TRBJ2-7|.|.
TGTGCCAGCAGTCCCCGCCCGACAGGCTACGAGCAGTACTTC
CASSPRPTGYEQYF
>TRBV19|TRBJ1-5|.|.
TGTGCCAGTAGTATGTATGGCCAGCCCCAGCATTTT
CASSMYGQPQHF
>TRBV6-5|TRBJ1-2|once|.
TGTGCCAGCAGTTTTTGGGAGAACTATGGCTACACCTTC
CASSFWENYGYTF
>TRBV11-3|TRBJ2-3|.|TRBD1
TGTGCCAGCAGCAAGGGGGCCGCTATCACAGATACGCAGTATTTT
CASSKGAAITDTQYF
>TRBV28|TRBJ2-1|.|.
TGTGCCAGCAGTTTCCAGGGACAAGCGTATGAGCAGTTCTTC
CASSFQGQAYEQFF
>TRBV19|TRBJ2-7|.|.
TGTGCCAGTAGTCCCTGGCAGGGGTCCAAATCCTCCTACGAGCAGTACTTC
CASSPWQGSKSSYEQYF
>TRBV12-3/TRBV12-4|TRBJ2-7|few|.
TGTGCCAGCAGTTTGGTCATAGCCGGCGAGCAGTACTTC
CASSLVIAGEQYF
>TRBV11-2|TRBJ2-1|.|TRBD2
TGTGCCAGCAGCTCCCGTCTGGCGGGAGTGCTTTCCTACAATGAGCAGTTCTTC
CASSSRLAGVLSYNEQFF
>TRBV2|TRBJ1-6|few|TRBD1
TGTGCCAGCAGCCTCGGGACAGATAATTCACCCCTCCACTTT
CASSLGTDNSPLHF
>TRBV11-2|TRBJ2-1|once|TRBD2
TGTGCCAGCAGCTCAGCGGGAAACTCCTACAATGAGCAGTTCTTC
CASSSAGNSYNEQFF
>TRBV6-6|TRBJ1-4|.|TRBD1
TGTGCCAGCTCGGACAGGGGTGGTGAAAAACTGTTTTTT
CASSDRGGEKLFF
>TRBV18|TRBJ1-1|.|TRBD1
TGTGCCAGCTCCCCCGGGGACAGGGTGAACACTGAAGCTTTCTTT
CASSPGDRVNTEAFF
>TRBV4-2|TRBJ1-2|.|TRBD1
TGTGCCAGCAGCCGGGACAGGATGACTACTGGGAGCTATGGCTACACCTTC
CASSRDRMTTGSYGYTF
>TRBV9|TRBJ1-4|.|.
TGTGCCAGCAGCCCCCGAGGACAGAGCGGGGTAGAAAAACTGTTTTTT
CASSPRGQSGVEKLFF
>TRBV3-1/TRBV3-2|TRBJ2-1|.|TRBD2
TGTGCCAGCAGCTATACTAGCGGGAGGGGATTGTTCTTC
CASSYTSGRGLFF
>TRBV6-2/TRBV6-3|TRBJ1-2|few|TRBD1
TGTGCCAGCAGTTACCCAGGACAGGGTCTTGGCTACACCTTC
CASSYPGQGLGYTF
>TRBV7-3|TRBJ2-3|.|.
TGTGCCAGCAGCTCCCTAGGCACAGATACGCAGTATTTT
CASSSLGTDTQYF
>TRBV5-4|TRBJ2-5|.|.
TGTGCCAGCAGCTTGGGTTCACAAGAGACCCAGTACTTC
CASSLGSQETQYF
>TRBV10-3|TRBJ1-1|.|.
TGTGCCATCATGACCGGGATTGAAGCTTTCTTT
CAIMTGIEAFF
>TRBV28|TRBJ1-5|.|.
TGTGCCGGGCGAGGGGGTTTCAGTCAGCCCCAGCATTTT
CAGRGGFSQPQHF
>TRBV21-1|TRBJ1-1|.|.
TGTGCCAGCAGCAATAGGACAGGGAATTCCAACACTGAAGCTTTCTTT
CASSNRTGNSNTEAFF
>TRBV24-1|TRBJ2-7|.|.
TGTGCCACCAACCAGCCCCCAGGGAGGTGGTACGAGCAGTACTTC
CATNQPPGRWYEQYF
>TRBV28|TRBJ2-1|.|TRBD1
TGTGCCAGCAGTTCCCCACGTGAGGGGGCGCAGGAGCAGTTCTTC
CASSSPREGAQEQFF
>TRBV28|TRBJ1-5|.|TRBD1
TGTGCCAGCAGTGTGCTCACAGGGGGCAATCAGCCCCAGCATTTT
CASSVLTGGNQPQHF
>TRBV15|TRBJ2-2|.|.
TGTGCCACCAGCAGAGAGCGCGGAACCGCCGGGGAGCTGTTTTTT
CATSRERGTAGELFF
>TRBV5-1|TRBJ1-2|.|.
TGCGCCAGCAGCCCACTATCCGGGACAACCCTTAACTATGGCTACACCTTC
CASSPLSGTTLNYGYTF
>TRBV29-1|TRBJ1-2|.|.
TGCAGCGTTGTAGTTTTCGAGGGCTACACCTTC
CSVVVFEGYTF
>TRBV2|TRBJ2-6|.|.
TGTGCCAGCCGGCGACAGCTCTCTGGGGCCAACGTCCTGACTTTC
CASRRQLSGANVLTF
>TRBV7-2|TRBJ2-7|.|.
TGTGCCAGCAGCTTACTACAGGGTACCTACGAGCAGTACTTC
CASSLLQGTYEQYF
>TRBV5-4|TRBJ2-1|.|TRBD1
TGTGCCAGCAGCCAAAGACAGGGGGCCGGAAATGAGCAGTTCTTC
CASSQRQGAGNEQFF
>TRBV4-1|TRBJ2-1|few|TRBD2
TGCGCCAGCAGCCCCACGGGACTAGCGGGAGAGCGGGATTTCGATGAGCAGTTCTTC
CASSPTGLAGERDFDEQFF
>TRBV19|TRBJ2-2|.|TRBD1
TGTGCCAGTAGTAGGGGACAGGGGCCGAACACCGGGGAGCTGTTTTTT
CASSRGQGPNTGELFF
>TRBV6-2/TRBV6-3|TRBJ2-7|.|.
TGTGCCAGCAGTTATGGGCTCTACGAGCAGTACTTC
CASSYGLYEQYF
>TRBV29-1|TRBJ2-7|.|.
TGCAGCGTTGTCAGTTCCTACGAGCAGTACTTC
CSVVSSYEQYF
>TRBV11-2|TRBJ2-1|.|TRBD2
TGTGCCAGCCGCAGACTAGCGGGACGCAATGAGCAGTTCTTC
CASRRLAGRNEQFF
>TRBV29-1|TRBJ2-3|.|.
TGCAGCGTTGAAGATCGGAGGGGTCTAGGGGGCACAGATACGCAGTATTTT
CSVEDRRGLGGTDTQYF
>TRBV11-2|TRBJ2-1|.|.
TGTGCCAGCAGCTTACTAGCGTCTGAGCAGTTCTTC
CASSLLASEQFF